These 9 T cell receptor beta chains were sequenced from one sample in a study of shared clonotypes between healthy human individuals. CD45RO-negative CD8 cells positively selected for CCR7 made up the naive population, which excluded terminally differentiated effector memory CD45RA+ cells. The protocol was immunoSEQ multiplex PCR, while the TCRdb copy is restricted to in-frame clones and leaves out a portion. The sample includes just over 2,000,000 clones, over 85% seen only once; the top ten take roughly 1%. Material: naive CD8+ T cells sorted from blood. Source of these receptors: a man aged 18 to 30 in good health.

The chain joins TRBV25-1 to TRBJ2-7; maybe TRBD1 (7 bases). CDR3 length: 12 residues. V lost 4 bases, J lost 7 bases, and 11 bases lay in between. Germline V lookup: CDR1 MGHDK, CDR2 SYGVNS. CDR3 region: CASSAGGPEQYF. CDR3 in DNA: TGTGCCAGCAGTGCAGGGGGGCCGGAGCAGTACTTC.

The gene calls are TRBV13 and TRBJ2-7, with TRBD2 identical over 15 bases. V lost 4 bases, J lost 5 bases, and 9 bases stayed unmatched. Germline values: CDR1 PRHDT, CDR2 FYEKMQ (reference sequence). The CDR3 sequence is 17 residues long. The CDR3 nucleotides read TGTGCCAGCAGCTCATGGACTAGCGGGGGGGCGACTCACGAGCAGTACTTC. This sequence encodes CASSSWTSGGATHEQYF.

The rearrangement links TRBV5-6 to TRBJ2-7; D may match TRBD1 or TRBD2 (6 bases each). Germline V gene lookup returns CDR1 SGHDT and CDR2 YYEEEE. V was trimmed by 3 bases and J by 4 bases, leaving 20 bases between them. This CDR3 has 16 amino acids. For the CDR3, the DNA is TGTGCCAGCAGCTGGGGTGTGGAGGGGGAGAGGTACGAGCAGTACTTC. This sequence encodes CASSWGVEGERYEQYF. Together with reference TRBV5-6 and TRBJ2-7, the CDR3 gives the full variable domain: DAGVTQSPTHLIKTRGQQVTLRCSPKSGHDTVSWYQQALGQGPQFIFQYYEEEERQRGNFPDRFSGHQFPNYSSELNVNALLLGDSALYLCASSWGVEGERYEQYFGPGTRLTVT.

CDR3 residues: CASSLRALYSGREYRYEQYF. The CDR3 DNA reads TGTGCCAGCAGTCTCCGGGCTCTTTATAGCGGGAGGGAGTATAGGTACGAGCAGTACTTC. This chain links TRBV6-4 with TRBJ2-7; 11 positions match TRBD2. The trim removed 5 bases at V and 4 bases at J, leaving 22 bases unmatched. The CDR3 length is 20 residues. Germline CDR1 MRHNA, CDR2 SNTAGT.

The V gene is TRBV20-1, the J gene TRBJ1-1; 8 positions agree with TRBD1. This CDR3 comprises 11 residues. J lost 9 bases, V lost 7 bases, and 7 bases had no gene match. The germline V gene has CDR1 DFQATT and CDR2 SNEGSKA (reference sequence). The CDR3 loop reads CSGVRTGQAFF. CDR3 sequence (DNA): TGCAGTGGGGTCCGGACAGGGCAAGCTTTCTTT.

Notes on this clone: The sample has other DNA sequences that encode this CDR3 too. This chain links TRBV7-9 with TRBJ2-7, with 7 positions matching TRBD2. This CDR3 spans 14 amino acids. Germline V gene data show CDR1 as SEHNR and CDR2 as FQNEAQ (reference sequence). V shed 2 bases and J 2 bases; nucleotides not matched to a gene: 3. DNA for the CDR3: TGTGCCAGCAGCTTATCTAGCGGAGCCTACGAGCAGTACTTC. Translated: CASSLSSGAYEQYF.

The V call is TRBV12-5, the J call TRBJ1-1; TRBD1 agrees at 7 bases. The CDR3 length is 14 residues. The germline V gene has CDR1 LGHNT and CDR2 FRNRAP. Trimming removed 3 bases from V and 5 bases from J; junction bases left unmatched: 6. DNA for the CDR3: TGTGCTAGTGGTTTAGACCAGGGGGGAACTGAAGCTTTCTTT. Protein: CASGLDQGGTEAFF. The variable domain in full, completed from reference TRBV12-5 and TRBJ1-1, reads DARVTQTPRHKVTEMGQEVTMRCQPILGHNTVFWYRQTMMQGLELLAYFRNRAPLDDSGMPKDRFSAEMPDATLATLKIQPSEPRDSAVYFCASGLDQGGTEAFFGQGTRLTVV.

The J gene is TRBJ2-7, the V gene TRBV5-4; a possible D gene is TRBD1 (6 bases). V was cut by 4 bases and J by 5 bases, with 13 bases left in between. The CDR3 spans 13 residues. Germline-derived CDR1 and CDR2 are SGHNT and YYREEE (reference sequence). The CDR3, as DNA: TGTGCCAGCAGCCTCGAACAGGGAGACGAGCAGTACTTC. This sequence encodes CASSLEQGDEQYF.

The V gene is TRBV8-2, the J gene TRBJ1-2. TRBV8-2 is a recognized pseudogene. The CDR3 totals 14 residues. The DNA for the CDR3 is TGTGGCAACGAATGTAGGAGAAAGACCTATGGCTACACCTTC. Encoded protein: CGNECRRKTYGYTF.